This T cell receptor (beta chain) originates from a study of pediatric ulcerative colitis. Sequencing used immunoSEQ multiplex PCR; TCRdb keeps in-frame clones, though not all of them. In the table there are approximately 30,000 clones, around 82% of which are singletons. In germline, CDR1 is GTSNPN, CDR2 SVGIG (reference sequence). The CDR3 has 13 amino acids. J gave up 2 bases and V 3 bases, and 2 bases lay outside the gene matches. The source is a boy aged 5-17 years with severe ulcerative colitis. The chain joins TRBV30 to TRBJ2-5; 8 bases map to TRBD1. Sequenced material: blood. The CDR3 loop reads CAWRRQGQETQYF. As DNA, the CDR3 is TGTGCCTGGAGACGACAGGGGCAAGAGACCCAGTACTTC.